This T cell receptor beta chain was profiled in a study of Graves' ophthalmopathy and Graves' hyperthyroidism. CDR1 and CDR2 from the germline V gene are ENHRY and SYGVKD. The CDR3 extends over 15 amino acids. V dropped 2 bases and J dropped 4; count of bases not matched to a gene: 7. This clonotype occurred many times. The sequenced template was RNA, covering the TCR beta CDR3 region. Second-round multiplex PCR came after first-round RT-PCR with HTBI primers. TCRdb analysed the multiplex PCR reads with MiXCR anew, one entry per CDR3 protein. The table lists about 210,000 distinct CDR3 sequences, approximately 28% of them singletons.

Sequenced material: peripheral blood. This receptor was taken from a man aged 45 to 65 with Graves' ophthalmopathy. V gene TRBV10-3 combines with J gene TRBJ2-7, with 8 bases aligning to TRBD2. This CDR3 reads CAISELRGLGYEQYF. The CDR3 region has the DNA TGTGCCATCAGTGAGCTAAGGGGACTAGGTTACGAGCAGTACTTC.